The text below deals with one T cell receptor beta chain. What it binds is not known. This sample is part of a study of Tregs in tolerant kidney transplant recipients. The study's findings and limits: Validation in larger populations is needed because few patients were studied.

Sequencing used immunoSEQ multiplex PCR; TCRdb keeps in-frame clones, though not all of them. Here the sample spans tens of thousands of clones, roughly 91% being singletons. The TCR was taken from a human donor who received a combined kidney and bone marrow transplant. The material was CD4+ T cells from blood, obtained before the transplant.

DNA of the CDR3: TGTGCCATCGGCAGGACTAGCAATGAGCAGTTCTTC. Protein: CAIGRTSNEQFF. The chain has TRBV10-3 and TRBJ2-1; TRBD2 agrees at 7 bases. The V gene's germline CDR1 is ENHRY and CDR2 SYGVKD. CDR3 length: 12 amino acids. J lost 6 bases, V lost 8 bases, and 4 bases had no gene match.